Each of the 3 T cell receptor beta chains below was sequenced from the same sample in a study of cytomegalovirus exposure and HLA in healthy donors. The table came from immunoSEQ multiplex PCR; TCRdb's copy has only in-frame clones and leaves some out. The sample lists tens of thousands of clones; around 95% were seen once. The source material was PBMCs. The receptors here all came from a man between 18 and 35 years old in good health and CMV-seronegative.

The chain joins TRBV5-6 to TRBJ2-5; D is unclear. CDR1 and CDR2 from the germline V gene are SGHDT and YYEEEE. V was pared by 3 bases and J by 4 bases, with 4 bases between. The CDR3 has 11 amino acids. This chain's CDR3 is CASSSGETQYF. The CDR3 DNA reads as TGTGCCAGCAGCTCGGGAGAGACCCAGTACTTC.

The chain is built from TRBV7-9 and TRBJ2-1; possibly TRBD2 for D (5 bases). Germline V lookup: CDR1 SEHNR, CDR2 FQNEAQ (reference sequence). Trimming cost V 1 base and J 0 bases, with 10 bases left between them. This CDR3 is 16 amino acids long. The CDR3 bases are TGTGCCAGCAGCTTAGTGGGAGTGGTCTCCTACAATGAGCAGTTCTTC. Protein sequence: CASSLVGVVSYNEQFF. The variable domain in full, completed from reference TRBV7-9 and TRBJ2-1, reads DTGVSQNPRHKITKRGQNVTFRCDPISEHNRLYWYRQTLGQGPEFLTYFQNEAQLEKSRLLSDRFSAERPKGSFSTLEIQRTEQGDSAMYLCASSLVGVVSYNEQFFGPGTRLTVL.

This sequence joins TRBV20-1 and TRBJ2-7; D uncertain. Per germline, CDR1 DFQATT and CDR2 SNEGSKA (reference sequence). The V and J ends lost 0 bases and 12 bases respectively, with 12 bases between them. The CDR3 runs 11 residues. CDR3 bases: TGCAGTGCTAGAGATAGAGTATCTTTGTACTTC. The encoded protein is CSARDRVSLYF.